What follows are 32 T cell receptor beta chains derived from one specimen sequenced in a study of CD8 T cells in ankylosing spondylitis. MiXCR, applied by TCRdb to the 5' RACE reads, yields one record per CDR3 protein. The sample has a few hundred thousand distinct CDR3 sequences, under 12% seen once. Source material: blood, either unsorted or a sorted T cell fraction (not recorded which). These receptors were taken from a male donor with ankylosing spondylitis or in good health (not recorded which).

This clonotype was observed many times. CDR3 residues: CSVEAGTGFNYGYTF. The CDR3 nucleotides read TGCAGCGTTGAAGCCGGGACAGGGTTTAACTATGGCTACACCTTC. The chain is built from TRBV29-1 and TRBJ1-2, with TRBD1 identical over 9 bases. CDR3 length: 15 residues. The germline V gene has CDR1 SQVTM and CDR2 ANQGSEA. V lost 1 base to trimming and J lost 1 base; unmatched junction nucleotides: 4. Full variable domain (missing parts from reference TRBV29-1 and TRBJ1-2): SAVISQKPSRDICQRGTSLTIQCQVDSQVTMMFWYRQQPGQSLTLIATANQGSEATYESGFVIDKFPISRPNLTFSTLTVSNMSPEDSSIYLCSVEAGTGFNYGYTFGSGTRLTVV.

This clonotype was found many times. The CDR3 protein is CASSSGQLANYGYTF. In nucleotides, the CDR3 is TGCGCCAGCAGCTCGGGACAGCTAGCTAACTATGGCTACACCTTC. V and J are TRBV5-1 and TRBJ1-2, with 7 bases matching TRBD1. The CDR3 contains 15 residues. The V and J ends lost 3 bases and 0 bases, in that order; junction bases with no gene match: 5. Germline V CDR1 and CDR2: SGHRS, YFSETQ.

This clonotype was found many times. The chain links TRBV29-1 to TRBJ1-2; D unresolved. The germline V gene encodes CDR1 SQVTM and CDR2 ANQGSEA. The CDR3 runs to 13 residues. V was clipped by 8 bases and J by 3 bases, with 16 bases between them. CDR3 sequence: CSSTTDGDYGYTF. The CDR3, as DNA: TGCAGCTCCACCACCGACGGAGACTATGGCTACACCTTC.

This clonotype was seen more than once but under ten times. The chain employs TRBV20-1 and TRBJ1-2; the D is unclear. Germline assignment: CDR1 DFQATT and CDR2 SNEGSKA (reference sequence). CDR3 size: 9 residues. Trimming stripped 6 bases from V and 7 bases from J, with 6 bases between. The CDR3, as DNA: TGCAGTGCCCCGCGTGGCTACACCTTC. It encodes CSAPRGYTF.

This clonotype was seen only a few times. The CDR3 nucleotides are TGCGCCAGCAGCCCGACAGGTGGGGACTCTGGAAACACCATATATTTT. Encoded protein: CASSPTGGDSGNTIYF. The rearrangement uses TRBV5-1 and TRBJ1-3, with a tentative D call TRBD1 (6 bases). V shed 4 bases and J shed 0 bases, with 14 bases lying between them. The CDR3 runs 16 residues. CDR1 is SGHRS and CDR2 is YFSETQ in the germline V gene.

V and J are TRBV5-1 and TRBJ1-1; weak D call: TRBD1 (5 bases). V was clipped by 4 bases and J by 5 bases, with 9 bases between them. Germline V gives CDR1 SGHRS, CDR2 YFSETQ. The CDR3 has 12 amino acids. In nucleotides, the CDR3 is TGCGCCAGCAGCCGAGGGGAAACTGAAGCTTTCTTT. Amino acid sequence: CASSRGETEAFF.

This clonotype was counted between two and nine times. The V call is TRBV5-1, the J call TRBJ1-1, with unresolved D. Trimming removed 0 bases at V and 1 base at J, with 10 bases between. Germline V gene lookup returns CDR1 SGHRS and CDR2 YFSETQ. There are 15 residues in the CDR3. The CDR3 loop is CASSLAGSRNTEAFF. The DNA of the CDR3 is TGCGCCAGCAGCTTGGCGGGCTCCAGGAACACTGAAGCTTTCTTT.

This clonotype was seen at least ten times. This chain links TRBV24-1 with TRBJ2-5; 9 positions match TRBD1. Germline V gene lookup returns CDR1 KGHDR and CDR2 SFDVKD. Trimming removed 3 bases from V and 4 bases from J; junction bases left unmatched: 5. CDR3 size: 15 residues. The CDR3 sequence: CATSDPTGGGETQYF. Written as DNA, the CDR3 is TGTGCCACCAGTGATCCGACAGGGGGGGGAGAGACCCAGTACTTC.

This clonotype was detected only a few times. Here the CDR3 DNA reads TGTGCCAGCAGCACCGGACAGGGGGCTGTCGAGCAGTACTTC. Protein: CASSTGQGAVEQYF. The chain links TRBV7-2 to TRBJ2-7, with 11 bases lining up with TRBD1. Germline-derived CDR1 and CDR2 are SGHTA and FQGNSA. The CDR3 loop spans 14 amino acids. V lost 5 bases to trimming and J lost 6 bases; unmatched junction nucleotides: 6.

This clonotype has ten or more counts. J is TRBJ1-1 and V is TRBV13, with a tentative D call TRBD1 (5 bases). Trimming stripped 8 bases from V and 3 bases from J, with 10 bases between. CDR3 size: 12 residues. Germline assignment: CDR1 PRHDT and CDR2 FYEKMQ (reference sequence). As DNA, the CDR3 is TGTGCCAGCCCTCGGGACCACACTGAAGCTTTCTTT. The encoded protein is CASPRDHTEAFF.

This clonotype has a count of ten or more. The rearrangement uses TRBV2 and TRBJ2-7; 8 nucleotides match TRBD1. CDR3 length: 14 residues. The J segment lost 3 bases and the V segment lost 3 bases, leaving 4 bases of the junction unmatched. Per the germline V gene, CDR1 is SNHLY and CDR2 is FYNNEI. The CDR3 reads CASSEFGQGYEQYF. CDR3 DNA: TGTGCCAGCAGTGAGTTCGGACAGGGCTACGAGCAGTACTTC.

This rearrangement joins TRBV11-2 to TRBJ2-1; 13 bases align to TRBD2. Trimming at V came to 5 bases and at J to 0 bases, leaving 10 bases not matched to a gene. This CDR3 comprises 19 residues. Germline V gives CDR1 SGHAT, CDR2 FQNNGV. The CDR3 bases are TGTGCCAGCAGCAAAACTAGCGGGGGGGCTATTTACTCCTACAATGAGCAGTTCTTC. Its protein product is CASSKTSGGAIYSYNEQFF.

This clonotype was recorded at least ten times. The chain joins TRBV6-5 to TRBJ2-3, with TRBD2 as a possible D gene (6 bases). Germline V gene sequence: CDR1 MNHEY, CDR2 SVGAGI. The CDR3 is 16 amino acids. V shed 3 bases and J shed 4 bases, with 17 bases lying between them. CDR3 DNA: TGTGCCAGCAGTTATGATCTCGGGTGGGGGGCAGATACGCAGTATTTT. Residues: CASSYDLGWGADTQYF.

This clonotype appeared many times. This chain joins TRBV12-3 or TRBV12-4 and TRBJ2-2, with TRBD1 identical over 9 bases. The J segment lost 2 bases and the V segment lost 5 bases, leaving 3 bases of the junction unmatched. There are 15 residues in the CDR3. Here the CDR3 reads CASSVDRGNTGELFF. DNA for the CDR3: TGTGCCAGCAGTGTGGACAGGGGCAACACCGGGGAGCTGTTTTTT.

At least ten counts were recorded for this clonotype. The CDR3 sequence is CSVEDTGQPVSSGANVLTF. CDR3 in DNA: TGCAGCGTTGAAGATACAGGTCAGCCCGTAAGCTCTGGGGCCAACGTCCTGACTTTC. The V and J genes are TRBV29-1 and TRBJ2-6; tentative D call: TRBD1 (5 bases). Trimming removed 0 bases from V and 0 bases from J, with 18 bases in between. Germline V lookup: CDR1 SQVTM, CDR2 ANQGSEA. This CDR3 contains 19 residues.

This clonotype has a handful of counts. The rearrangement uses TRBV12-3 or TRBV12-4 and TRBJ2-7, with unresolved D. V was pared by 1 base and J by 6 bases, with 13 bases between. The CDR3 sequence is 14 residues long. The CDR3 region has the DNA TGTGCCAGCAGTTTAGGCAGGAAACTGGTCGAGCAGTACTTC. Translation gives CASSLGRKLVEQYF.

J is TRBJ1-2 and V is TRBV15; the D is unclear. The germline V and J ends were trimmed by 0 bases and 6 bases, with 14 bases remaining between them. The CDR3 is 15 residues long. The germline V gene encodes CDR1 LNHNV and CDR2 YYDKDF (reference sequence). CDR3 in amino acids: CATSRESRGEDGYTF. In nucleotides, the CDR3 is TGTGCCACCAGCAGAGAGAGTCGTGGGGAGGATGGCTACACCTTC.

Many counts were recorded for this clonotype. The V gene is TRBV12-3 or TRBV12-4, the J gene TRBJ2-1; D uncertain. V lost 3 bases and J lost 5, with 11 bases in between. This CDR3 contains 14 residues. CDR3 in amino acids: CASSFLRIDNEQFF. In DNA form, the CDR3 reads TGTGCCAGCAGTTTTCTAAGGATCGACAATGAGCAGTTCTTC.

This clonotype was recorded at least ten times. The chain has TRBV19 and TRBJ2-7; D unresolved. V lost 4 bases, J lost 2 bases, and 12 bases lay in between. This CDR3 is built from 14 residues. The V gene's germline CDR1 is LNHDA and CDR2 SQIVND (reference sequence). In nucleotides, the CDR3 is TGTGCCAGTAGTACCGAGGACGGTGCCTACGAGCAGTACTTC. It specifies CASSTEDGAYEQYF.

This clonotype was seen a few times. The chain carries TRBV5-1 and TRBJ2-5; 8 nucleotides align to TRBD1. V gave up 4 bases and J gave up 4 bases; unmatched junction bases: 3. CDR1 and CDR2 (germline): SGHRS, YFSETQ. The CDR3 length is 13 residues. Here the CDR3 DNA reads TGCGCCAGCAGCGGACAGGGTCGAGAGACCCAGTACTTC. Translating it yields CASSGQGRETQYF.

This clonotype has ten or more counts. This chain uses TRBV9 with TRBJ2-1; TRBD2 matches at 7 bases. Germline V gene data show CDR1 as SGDLS and CDR2 as YYNGEE. J was trimmed by 0 bases and V by 3 bases; bases with no gene match: 3. The CDR3 is 15 residues long. DNA of the CDR3: TGTGCCAGCAGCGAGGCGGGGGACTCCTACAATGAGCAGTTCTTC. This sequence encodes CASSEAGDSYNEQFF.

This clonotype turned up a few times. The chain is built from TRBV28 and TRBJ1-5; 10 nucleotides agree with TRBD1. This CDR3 is 14 amino acids long. The V gene's germline CDR1 is MDHEN and CDR2 SYDVKM. With 6 bases clipped from V and 7 bases from J, the junction kept 6 bases outside the gene matches. The CDR3 protein is CASSYGTGEQPQHF. The CDR3 nucleotides are TGTGCCAGCAGCTACGGGACAGGGGAACAGCCCCAGCATTTT.

This clonotype was observed a handful of times. The chain links TRBV11-3 to TRBJ2-2, with 9 bases fitting TRBD2. J was trimmed by 11 bases and V by 6 bases; bases with no gene match: 10. The CDR3 loop spans 14 amino acids. Germline values: CDR1 SGHNT, CDR2 YENEEA. The CDR3 DNA sequence: TGTGCCAGCAGTCCTAGCGGGGTCTTAGGAGAGCTGTTTTTT. It is translated as CASSPSGVLGELFF.

This clonotype was seen a few times. The rearrangement links TRBV7-2 to TRBJ2-1; 10 bases match TRBD1. This CDR3 is 15 amino acids long. J lost 8 bases, V lost 3 bases, and 7 bases had no gene match. Germline CDR1 and CDR2: SGHTA and FQGNSA. CDR3 residues: CASSFEGTGAHEQFF. The CDR3 DNA is TGTGCCAGCAGCTTCGAGGGGACAGGGGCCCATGAGCAGTTCTTC.

This clonotype was recorded many times. The chain couples TRBV11-2 to TRBJ2-3; TRBD1 agrees at 10 bases. The CDR3 loop spans 20 amino acids. V gave up 5 bases and J gave up 0 bases; unmatched junction bases: 17. Germline V CDR1 and CDR2: SGHAT, FQNNGV. The CDR3 loop reads CASSPVAPGQGRISTDTQYF. Here the CDR3 DNA reads TGTGCCAGCAGCCCAGTAGCCCCGGGACAGGGGAGAATTAGCACAGATACGCAGTATTTT.

This clonotype was counted ten times or more. V gene TRBV20-1 combines with J gene TRBJ2-2; possibly TRBD2 for D (6 bases). The CDR3 contains 15 residues. Germline V lookup: CDR1 DFQATT, CDR2 SNEGSKA (reference sequence). Trimming removed 3 bases from V and 5 bases from J, with 16 bases in between. CDR3 sequence reads: CSASNLGGATGELFF. The CDR3 nucleotides read TGCAGTGCTAGTAACCTGGGCGGGGCGACCGGGGAGCTGTTTTTT.

Many counts were recorded for this clonotype. The chain is built from TRBV7-8 and TRBJ1-2; 7 bases are a match to TRBD1. V lost 5 bases, J lost 0 bases, and 3 bases stayed unmatched. The length of the CDR3 is 14 residues. Germline V gives CDR1 SGHVS, CDR2 FQNEAQ. CDR3 sequence (DNA): TGTGCCAGCAGCCACAGGGGTTCTAACTATGGCTACACCTTC. Translation gives CASSHRGSNYGYTF.

This clonotype was detected many times. At one end the junction does not follow the germline gene, possibly because of a read error. The chain recombines TRBV7-7 with TRBJ2-1, with D hard to call. CDR3 length: 15 residues. CDR1 is SSHAT and CDR2 is FNYEAQ in the germline V gene (reference sequence). For the CDR3, the DNA is TGTGCTAGCAGTCCGGACCGAGTCTCCTACAATGAGCAGTTCTTC. It specifies CASSPDRVSYNEQFF.

The V call is TRBV28, the J call TRBJ2-4; D is unresolved. Germline CDR1 is MDHEN and CDR2 is SYDVKM. V was shortened by 5 bases and J by 0 bases, with 14 bases between the two germline ends. The CDR3 loop spans 16 amino acids. CDR3 region: CASSAALEVAKNIQYF. The CDR3 DNA reads as TGTGCCAGCAGTGCCGCGCTAGAGGTAGCCAAAAACATTCAGTACTTC.

V and J are TRBV29-1 and TRBJ2-3, with 9 bases identical to TRBD2. CDR3 length: 15 residues. V dropped 7 bases and J dropped 2; count of bases not matched to a gene: 10. The germline CDR1 and CDR2 sequences are SQVTM and ANQGSEA. The CDR3 DNA reads TGCAGCGAACAGGGGAGCGGGGGGAACACAGATACGCAGTATTTT. Translation gives CSEQGSGGNTDTQYF.

The V and J genes are TRBV7-9 and TRBJ2-7; a weak D match, TRBD1 (6 bases). CDR3 length: 15 residues. The germline V gene encodes CDR1 SEHNR and CDR2 FQNEAQ (reference sequence). V was cut by 7 bases and J by 3 bases, with 19 bases left in between. The chain's CDR3 is CASISTGQLLYEQYF. CDR3 sequence (DNA): TGTGCCAGCATCTCCACCGGACAGCTTCTCTACGAGCAGTACTTC.

This clonotype was seen a handful of times. The J gene is TRBJ2-3, the V gene TRBV10-3; tentative D call: TRBD1 (5 bases). The CDR3 loop spans 13 amino acids. Germline V gives CDR1 ENHRY, CDR2 SYGVKD. The V gene lost 2 bases and the J gene lost 6 bases, with 9 bases spanning the gap. CDR3 DNA sequence: TGTGCCATCAGTGAGGGCCAGGGTGATACGCAGTATTTT. Translation gives CAISEGQGDTQYF.